This T cell receptor (beta chain) was recorded in a study of OX40 agonist ivuxolimab in advanced cancers. Study at large: Age averaged roughly 60 years (range 23 to 79), and 80% to 90% were male. The study's findings and limits: Patients with a partial response at 0.1-3.0 mg/kg had among the lowest clonal expansion.

Germline CDR1 is LNHNV and CDR2 is YYDKDF (reference sequence). This CDR3 is 15 amino acids long. The V and J ends lost 1 base and 4 bases, in that order; junction bases with no gene match: 4. A remark on this clone: What it binds is unknown.

Collection of blood occurred at baseline, at cycle 4 day 1, and at cycle 7 day 1. Produced via immunoSEQ multiplex PCR; TCRdb's table is partial and in-frame only. Found here are tens of thousands of clones, 87% of them singletons; the top ten hold around 0.26%. The TCR originated in an adult with an advanced solid tumor such as melanoma, head and neck, liver or kidney cancer. This material consisted of CD4+ or CD8+ T cells sorted from blood, taken in a trial of the OX40 agonist ivuxolimab. The rearrangement links TRBV15 to TRBJ1-2, with TRBD1 matching 9 bases. Written as DNA, the CDR3 is TGTGCCACCAGCAGAGGGACAGGGGCCGGCTATGGCTACACCTTC. The encoded protein is CATSRGTGAGYGYTF.